The 26 T cell receptor beta chains below were found in one sample sequenced in a study of blood T cells in healthy people across ages. Sample-barcoded 5' priming and a J-beta primer mix drove a second PCR of roughly 7 to 11 cycles. TCRdb re-derived calls from the 5' RACE reads in MiXCR, one entry per CDR3 protein. This repertoire shows hundreds of thousands of distinct CDR3 sequences, under 25% found once; its top ten account for under 4%. The source material was blood. The origin of the receptors is a man aged 65 to 79 in good health.

This clonotype was detected a few times. This sequence joins TRBV3-1 and TRBJ2-7; 10 positions match TRBD2. Germline V lookup: CDR1 LGHDT, CDR2 YNNKEL (reference sequence). V trimming: 0 bases; J trimming: 3 bases; junction bases outside the gene matches: 8. The CDR3 spans 17 residues. The CDR3 loop reads CASSQEVGLAAFYEQYF. CDR3 DNA sequence: TGTGCCAGCAGCCAAGAGGTAGGACTAGCGGCATTCTACGAGCAGTACTTC.

This clonotype came up a few times. The chain employs TRBV28 and TRBJ1-2, with TRBD1 matching over 9 bases. Trimming took 5 bases from V and 5 from J; bases not matched to a gene: 3. Germline V gene lookup returns CDR1 MDHEN and CDR2 SYDVKM. This CDR3 comprises 13 residues. The CDR3 DNA sequence: TGTGCCAGCAGTGCAGGACAGGGGTATGGCTACACCTTC. As protein: CASSAGQGYGYTF.

This clonotype was seen only a few times. The rearrangement joins TRBV6-5 to TRBJ2-7; tentatively, D is TRBD2 (6 bases). Trimming left V 1 base short and J 3 bases short, with 16 bases between. The CDR3 sequence is 16 residues long. Germline CDR1 reads MNHEY; CDR2 reads SVGAGI. CDR3 bases: TGTGCCAGCAGTTACTGGCGGGAAGGAGCGGGCTACGAGCAGTACTTC. Its protein is CASSYWREGAGYEQYF.

V gene TRBV5-1 combines with J gene TRBJ2-1; 10 bases fit TRBD1. CDR1 SGHRS and CDR2 YFSETQ come from the germline V gene. This CDR3 region has 16 residues. The junction had 12 bases not matched to a gene; V was cut back by 4 bases and J by 8 bases. The CDR3 protein is CASSPLRGQGVYEQFF. CDR3 bases: TGCGCCAGCAGCCCCCTACGCGGACAGGGGGTGTATGAGCAGTTCTTC.

This clonotype was counted many times. The chain carries TRBV29-1 and TRBJ2-5, with D possibly matching TRBD1 (7 bases). V lost 6 bases to trimming and J lost 5 bases, with 16 bases between them. The CDR3 loop spans 13 amino acids. Germline-derived CDR1 and CDR2 are SQVTM and ANQGSEA. CDR3 region: CSVRQGGMETQYF. Written as DNA, the CDR3 is TGCAGCGTGAGACAGGGAGGCATGGAGACCCAGTACTTC.

The chain joins TRBV7-9 to TRBJ2-5; 12 positions agree with TRBD2. After removal of 5 bases from V and 5 bases from J, the junction contained 9 bases not matched to a gene. Per the germline V gene, CDR1 is SEHNR and CDR2 is FQNEAQ (reference sequence). The length of the CDR3 is 16 residues. The CDR3 DNA reads TGTGCCAGCAGCCCTCAGACTAGCGGGAGAACGGAGACCCAGTACTTC. This codes for CASSPQTSGRTETQYF.

This clonotype was counted between two and nine times. This chain's CDR3 is CASSSLRTGQETQYF. The CDR3, as DNA: TGTGCCAGCAGTTCGTTGAGGACAGGGCAAGAGACCCAGTACTTC. The chain carries TRBV28 and TRBJ2-5; 8 positions match TRBD1. CDR1 MDHEN and CDR2 SYDVKM come from the germline V gene. The CDR3 is made up of 15 amino acids. V was clipped by 4 bases and J by 2 bases; unmatched bases: 6.

V and J are TRBV6-1 and TRBJ2-7; 14 positions agree with TRBD2. The germline V gene encodes CDR1 MNHNS and CDR2 SASEGT. The V segment lost 6 bases and the J segment 5 bases; nucleotides outside the gene matches: 6. The CDR3 covers 15 residues. The CDR3 DNA reads TGTGCCAGCAGCCCCGGACTAGCGGGAGGAGACGAGCAGTACTTC. It yields the protein CASSPGLAGGDEQYF.

Only a few counts were recorded for this clonotype. The V gene is TRBV7-9, the J gene TRBJ2-3, with D unclear. The CDR3 is 14 amino acids. The germline CDR1 and CDR2 sequences are SEHNR and FQNEAQ (reference sequence). Trimming took 1 base from V and 2 from J, leaving 7 bases between them. The CDR3 loop is CASSLGVLTDTQYF. CDR3 sequence (DNA): TGTGCCAGCAGCTTAGGGGTCCTCACAGATACGCAGTATTTT.

This clonotype was recorded many times. The chain links TRBV24-1 to TRBJ2-2; D is perhaps TRBD2 (5 bases). This CDR3 is built from 12 residues. Trimming removed 5 bases from V and 6 bases from J, with 6 bases in between. Germline CDR1 and CDR2: KGHDR and SFDVKD. The CDR3 here is CATSGGPGELFF. DNA of the CDR3: TGTGCCACCAGTGGCGGGCCCGGGGAGCTGTTTTTT.

This clonotype was seen ten or more times. Here the CDR3 DNA reads TGTGCCAGCAGCTTAGAGGGGACTAGCGGGAGAAATGAGCAGTTCTTC. Its translation: CASSLEGTSGRNEQFF. The chain uses TRBV7-3 and TRBJ2-1; 14 nucleotides line up with TRBD2. This CDR3 spans 16 amino acids. The V gene's germline CDR1 is SGHTA and CDR2 FQGTGA. J was trimmed by 7 bases and V by 2 bases; bases with no gene match: 4. Supplemented by reference TRBV7-3 and TRBJ2-1, the full variable domain reads GAGVSQTPSNKVTEKGKYVELRCDPISGHTALYWYRQSLGQGPEFLIYFQGTGAADDSGLPNDRFFAVRPEGSVSTLKIQRTERGDSAVYLCASSLEGTSGRNEQFFGPGTRLTVL.

This clonotype was observed a handful of times. The J gene is TRBJ1-4, the V gene TRBV5-1; 9 nucleotides match TRBD1. The CDR3 is made up of 15 amino acids. Germline loops: CDR1 SGHRS, CDR2 YFSETQ. Unmatched junction bases numbered 5, after V lost 3 bases and J lost 5 bases. The CDR3 sequence: CASSYLTGGNEKLFF. The CDR3, as DNA: TGCGCCAGCAGCTATTTGACAGGGGGGAATGAAAAACTGTTTTTT.

The chain links TRBV20-1 to TRBJ2-1, with TRBD2 matching over 10 bases. The last part of the DNA fits TRBJ2-5 better; the J call may be wrong. The germline V gene has CDR1 DFQATT and CDR2 SNEGSKA (reference sequence). CDR3 length equals 16 residues. The CDR3 DNA sequence: TGCAGTGCTAGAGATCGGGAACTAGCGGGATGGGAGACCCAGTACTTC. Its translation: CSARDRELAGWETQYF.

The chain carries TRBV5-1 and TRBJ1-1; D call uncertain. The V end lost 2 bases, the J end lost 6 bases, and 11 bases lay between the germline ends. The germline CDR1 and CDR2 sequences are SGHRS and YFSETQ. The CDR3 is 13 amino acids. The CDR3 loop is CASSFVQKSEAFF. The CDR3 region has the DNA TGCGCCAGCAGCTTTGTACAGAAATCTGAAGCTTTCTTT.

This clonotype occurred a few times. The gene calls are TRBV5-1 and TRBJ2-5; 7 bases are shared with TRBD2. Germline CDR1 SGHRS, CDR2 YFSETQ. Trimming at V came to 1 base and at J to 3 bases, leaving 6 bases not matched to a gene. The CDR3 spans 15 residues. For the CDR3, the DNA is TGCGCCAGCAGCTTGATCCCTAGCGGTGAAGAGACCCAGTACTTC. Residues: CASSLIPSGEETQYF.

This clonotype has just a few counts. The gene calls are TRBV6-5 and TRBJ1-2; the D is unclear. V was trimmed by 6 bases and J by 8 bases, leaving 10 bases between them. The germline CDR1 and CDR2 sequences are MNHEY and SVGAGI. The CDR3 loop spans 11 amino acids. CDR3 in DNA: TGTGCCAGCAGCAAAGGGTACGGCTACACCTTC. Encoded protein: CASSKGYGYTF.

This sequence joins TRBV7-3 and TRBJ2-3; TRBD2 agrees at 12 bases. J lost 2 bases, V lost 6 bases, and 9 bases had no gene match. The germline gives CDR1 SGHTA, CDR2 FQGTGA. This CDR3 is 17 amino acids long. The CDR3 coding sequence is TGTGCCAGCAGTCCTTATCTAGCGGGAGGGACCACAGATACGCAGTATTTT. Encoded protein: CASSPYLAGGTTDTQYF.

This clonotype showed up just a few times. This rearrangement joins TRBV4-1 to TRBJ2-5; D is perhaps TRBD2 (6 bases). The ends were cut back, 4 bases at V and 11 bases at J, with 17 bases in the middle. The CDR3 is 13 amino acids. Per the germline V gene, CDR1 is MGHRA and CDR2 is YSYEKL. The CDR3 region is CASSPRLNREQYF. CDR3 DNA sequence: TGCGCCAGCAGCCCCCGACTCAATCGGGAGCAGTACTTC.

There are a few counts of this clonotype. The chain is built from TRBV20-1 and TRBJ1-1; D is undetermined. The CDR3 has 14 amino acids. The germline V gene has CDR1 DFQATT and CDR2 SNEGSKA (reference sequence). V was pared by 0 bases and J by 0 bases, with 8 bases between. The CDR3 is CSAREIHMNTEAFF. The CDR3 bases are TGCAGTGCTAGAGAGATACATATGAACACTGAAGCTTTCTTT.

This rearrangement joins TRBV9 to TRBJ1-2, with D maybe TRBD1 (5 bases). Germline V gene lookup returns CDR1 SGDLS and CDR2 YYNGEE. The germline V and J ends were trimmed by 3 bases and 4 bases, with 10 bases remaining between them. This CDR3 has 13 residues. The CDR3 coding sequence is TGTGCCAGCAGCGGAGGGGTTTCCTATGGCTACACCTTC. It encodes CASSGGVSYGYTF.

The rearrangement joins TRBV5-6 to TRBJ2-4; 9 positions match TRBD2. Looked up from germline, CDR1 is SGHDT and CDR2 is YYEEEE. This CDR3 is 15 amino acids long. The V gene end was trimmed by 6 bases and the J gene end by 2 bases; junction bases not matched to a gene: 6. Here the CDR3 reads CASIAGDGTKNIQYF. CDR3 DNA sequence: TGTGCCAGCATAGCGGGGGACGGAACCAAAAACATTCAGTACTTC.

The V and J genes are TRBV5-1 and TRBJ1-1; weak D call: TRBD1 (5 bases). The length of the CDR3 is 15 residues. The ends were cut back, 0 bases at V and 0 bases at J, with 9 bases in the middle. Germline CDR1 is SGHRS and CDR2 is YFSETQ. The CDR3 DNA follows: TGCGCCAGCAGCTTGGGTGGACACTTGAACACTGAAGCTTTCTTT. Its protein is CASSLGGHLNTEAFF.

This chain joins TRBV14 and TRBJ2-7; 15 bases are shared with TRBD2. CDR3 length: 18 residues. V trimming: 6 bases; J trimming: 2 bases; junction bases outside the gene matches: 11. CDR1 SGHDN and CDR2 FVKESK come from the germline V gene. This CDR3 reads CASSLLGTSGRSTYEQYF. CDR3 coding DNA: TGTGCCAGCAGTCTCCTCGGGACTAGCGGGAGGAGTACCTACGAGCAGTACTTC. Variable domain in full (rest from reference TRBV14 and TRBJ2-7): EAGVTQFPSHSVIEKGQTVTLRCDPISGHDNLYWYRRVMGKEIKFLLHFVKESKQDESGMPNNRFLAERTGGTYSTLKVQPAELEDSGVYFCASSLLGTSGRSTYEQYFGPGTRLTVT.

This sequence joins TRBV5-1 and TRBJ2-2; D gene ambiguous. The CDR3 spans 12 residues. In germline, CDR1 is SGHRS, CDR2 YFSETQ. V was clipped by 4 bases and J by 9 bases, with 10 bases between them. CDR3 DNA: TGCGCCAGCAGCGAAACCGTTCGGGAGCTGTTTTTT. This encodes CASSETVRELFF.

Comments on this clonotype: One end of the junction is discordant with germline, which a read error may explain. The chain uses TRBV6-2 or TRBV6-3 and TRBJ2-7; 7 nucleotides match TRBD2. CDR1 MNHEY and CDR2 SVGEGT come from the germline V gene. This CDR3 region has 16 residues. CDR3 protein: CTSSPIPGGGSDEQYF. In DNA form, the CDR3 reads TGTACCAGCAGTCCAATACCCGGAGGCGGGAGCGACGAGCAGTACTTC.

The chain recombines TRBV20-1 with TRBJ1-4; no clear D. This CDR3 region has 13 residues. The V end was cut by 3 bases, the J end by 4 bases, with 9 bases between. Germline assignment: CDR1 DFQATT and CDR2 SNEGSKA (reference sequence). CDR3 DNA: TGCAGTGCTAGTCGGCAGCTTAATGAAAAACTGTTTTTT. Translating gives CSASRQLNEKLFF.